Reported below is one T cell receptor (beta chain). This record belongs to a study of OX40 agonist ivuxolimab in advanced cancers. V dropped 4 bases and J dropped 3 bases, with 10 bases sitting between them. This CDR3 spans 14 amino acids. The germline V gene has CDR1 MGHRA and CDR2 YSYEKL. TCRdb's copy holds only in-frame clones and misses some; the assay was immunoSEQ multiplex PCR. The table shows roughly 60,000 clones, with about 85% occurring only once. This clonotype originated in an adult with an advanced solid tumor such as melanoma, head and neck, liver or kidney cancer. The chain joins TRBV4-1 to TRBJ1-5; D not resolved. The source material was CD4+ or CD8+ T cells sorted from blood, sampled in a trial of the OX40 agonist ivuxolimab. CDR3 loop: CASSPQMANQPQHF. In DNA, the CDR3 is TGCGCCAGCAGCCCTCAGATGGCCAATCAGCCCCAGCATTTT.